The 30 T cell receptor beta chains reported below all come from one sample, sequenced in a study of shared clonotypes between healthy human individuals. Assay used: immunoSEQ multiplex PCR; TCRdb lists only in-frame clones, some missing. This sample has about 2.4 million clones, with around 94% found just once. Material: naive CD4+ T cells sorted from blood. Subset defined: CD45RA+ positively selected. The receptors were gathered from a man aged 18 to 29 in good health.

This clone is a singleton in its sample. The genes are TRBV2 and TRBJ2-2; the match to TRBD2 covers 8 bases. V shed 6 bases and J 4 bases; nucleotides not matched to a gene: 4. CDR3 length: 14 amino acids. Germline V gene data show CDR1 as SNHLY and CDR2 as FYNNEI. Here the CDR3 DNA reads TGTGCCAGCAGCGGAGCGGGGGCCACCGGGGAGCTGTTTTTT. As protein: CASSGAGATGELFF.

The chain combines TRBV10-3 with TRBJ1-6; D remains ambiguous. Trimming took 4 bases from V and 7 from J, leaving 17 bases between them. Germline-derived CDR1 and CDR2 are ENHRY and SYGVKD. CDR3 length: 16 residues. The CDR3 here is CAISAGLSGFNSPLHF. CDR3 bases: TGTGCCATCAGTGCTGGGTTGTCTGGTTTCAATTCACCCCTCCACTTT.

The table lists this clone with a count of one. This chain's CDR3 is CASSAGTEAFF. The CDR3 coding sequence is TGTGCCAGCAGCGCCGGGACAGAAGCTTTCTTT. This chain links TRBV6-1 with TRBJ1-1; a weak D match, TRBD1 (6 bases). Germline V gene data show CDR1 as MNHNS and CDR2 as SASEGT. The CDR3 covers 11 residues. V lost 6 bases and J lost 8, with 10 bases in between.

The DNA for the CDR3 is TGTGCTAGTCGTACTAGCCCCCGGGGCGAGCAGTTCTTC. The encoded protein is CASRTSPRGEQFF. The J gene is TRBJ2-1, the V gene TRBV12-5; D is possibly TRBD2 (6 bases). V gave up 8 bases and J gave up 10 bases, with 18 bases separating them. The CDR3 runs to 13 residues. Per the germline V gene, CDR1 is LGHNT and CDR2 is FRNRAP. Complete variable domain (other parts from reference TRBV12-5 and TRBJ2-1): DARVTQTPRHKVTEMGQEVTMRCQPILGHNTVFWYRQTMMQGLELLAYFRNRAPLDDSGMPKDRFSAEMPDATLATLKIQPSEPRDSAVYFCASRTSPRGEQFFGPGTRLTVL.

The chain recombines TRBV7-9 with TRBJ2-5, with 15 nucleotides matching TRBD2. V trimming: 5 bases; J trimming: 5 bases; junction bases outside the gene matches: 12. CDR1 and CDR2 (germline): SEHNR, FQNEAQ (reference sequence). The CDR3 has 18 amino acids. This CDR3 reads CASSPGTSGGPRSETQYF. DNA of the CDR3: TGTGCCAGCAGCCCGGGGACTAGCGGGGGGCCAAGATCGGAGACCCAGTACTTC.

The chain is built from TRBV5-1 and TRBJ2-1, with 8 bases identical to TRBD1. The length of the CDR3 is 15 residues. V lost 3 bases to trimming and J lost 4 bases; unmatched junction nucleotides: 6. Germline values: CDR1 SGHRS, CDR2 YFSETQ. CDR3 in amino acids: CASSWPGQEYNEQFF. In DNA, the CDR3 is TGCGCCAGCAGCTGGCCGGGACAGGAATACAATGAGCAGTTCTTC.

The rearrangement joins TRBV6-5 to TRBJ2-5; D gene ambiguous. The DNA end is a closer match to TRBJ2-7, so the J assignment may be wrong. This CDR3 region has 14 residues. Germline V gene sequence: CDR1 MNHEY, CDR2 SVGAGI. CDR3 nucleotides: TGTGCCAGCACTACTTACGGCGGATCCTACGAGCAGTACTTC. Translating it yields CASTTYGGSYEQYF.

The CDR3 is CASSLDRLAGGVNEQFF. CDR3 coding DNA: TGTGCCAGCAGCTTAGACCGACTAGCGGGAGGTGTGAATGAGCAGTTCTTC. The chain combines TRBV7-2 with TRBJ2-1; 13 bases agree with TRBD2. The germline V gene has CDR1 SGHTA and CDR2 FQGNSA. Germline trimming cut 1 base from V and 7 bases from J; bases unmatched to any gene: 7. The CDR3 is made up of 17 amino acids.

The chain carries TRBV15 and TRBJ1-5; the D gene is possibly TRBD1 (5 bases). Germline V gives CDR1 LNHNV, CDR2 YYDKDF (reference sequence). The V end lost 4 bases, the J end lost 4 bases, and 29 bases lay between the germline ends. The CDR3 contains 20 residues. The CDR3 DNA follows: TGTGCCACCAGCATCGAACCGATTAGAGGGCGGGGGACGGGAAATCAGCCCCAGCATTTT. This encodes CATSIEPIRGRGTGNQPQHF.

CDR3 protein: CASTHRERETQYF. The CDR3 DNA sequence: TGTGCCAGCACCCACCGCGAGCGGGAGACCCAGTACTTC. The chain is built from TRBV6-6 and TRBJ2-5; D might be TRBD2 (5 bases). From germline, CDR1 is MNHNY and CDR2 SVGAGI (reference sequence). There are 13 residues in the CDR3. V gave up 7 bases and J gave up 5 bases, with 14 bases separating them.

The rearrangement uses TRBV7-9 and TRBJ1-5, with TRBD1 matching over 8 bases. The CDR3 totals 17 residues. Germline V gene lookup returns CDR1 SEHNR and CDR2 FQNEAQ (reference sequence). J lost 3 bases, V lost 5 bases, and 12 bases had no gene match. Here the CDR3 DNA reads TGTGCCAGCAGCCTATTAACCGGGACAGGACCCAATCAGCCCCAGCATTTT. This gives the protein CASSLLTGTGPNQPQHF.

The chain is built from TRBV11-2 and TRBJ2-1; 10 bases are a match to TRBD2. Germline V CDR1 and CDR2: SGHAT, FQNNGV. This CDR3 is 16 amino acids long. Trimming at V came to 6 bases and at J to 2 bases, leaving 7 bases not matched to a gene. CDR3 region: CASSRKGTSAYNEQFF. CDR3 DNA: TGTGCCAGCAGTCGTAAAGGGACTAGCGCCTACAATGAGCAGTTCTTC.

This rearrangement joins TRBV27 to TRBJ1-6, with D unclear. Germline V gene data show CDR1 as MNHEY and CDR2 as SMNVEV (reference sequence). Trimming took off 8 bases at V and 5 bases at J, with 16 bases between the two ends. The CDR3 loop spans 15 amino acids. The CDR3 nucleotides are TGTGCCAGCTCGCCTTGGGCGGTTGATAATTCACCCCTCCACTTT. It yields the protein CASSPWAVDNSPLHF.

This clone was recorded only once. The same CDR3 arises from other DNA sequences in this sample as well. The rearrangement uses TRBV18 and TRBJ2-3, with no clear D. Germline CDR1 reads KGHSH; CDR2 reads LQKENI. The CDR3 has 14 residues. The ends were cut back, 0 bases at V and 0 bases at J, with 4 bases in the middle. The CDR3 spells CASSPPLSTDTQYF. CDR3 DNA sequence: TGTGCCAGCTCACCACCCCTTAGCACAGATACGCAGTATTTT.

As concerns this clone: Other nucleotide sequences from this sample produce the same CDR3. This sequence joins TRBV5-1 and TRBJ2-7; the D call may be TRBD1 or TRBD2 (5 bases each). CDR1 and CDR2 from the germline V gene are SGHRS and YFSETQ. Trimming stripped 0 bases from V and 6 bases from J, with 13 bases between. The CDR3 loop spans 14 amino acids. The CDR3, as DNA: TGCGCCAGCAGCTTGGAGGGGACCCCCGGCGAGCAGTACTTC. Protein product: CASSLEGTPGEQYF. Complete variable domain (other parts from reference TRBV5-1 and TRBJ2-7): KAGVTQTPRYLIKTRGQQVTLSCSPISGHRSVSWYQQTPGQGLQFLFEYFSETQRNKGNFPGRFSGRQFSNSRSEMNVSTLELGDSALYLCASSLEGTPGEQYFGPGTRLTVT.

The rearrangement joins TRBV18 to TRBJ2-3, with D maybe TRBD1 (5 bases). Germline values: CDR1 KGHSH, CDR2 LQKENI. This CDR3 has 13 residues. V lost 1 base and J lost 6, with 8 bases in between. CDR3 amino acids: CASSPLKGDTQYF. The CDR3 DNA reads TGTGCCAGCTCACCACTAAAGGGGGATACGCAGTATTTT.

The chain combines TRBV11-2 with TRBJ2-7; no clear D gene. CDR1 and CDR2 from the germline V gene are SGHAT and FQNNGV. The ends were cut back, 1 base at V and 12 bases at J, with 16 bases in the middle. The length of the CDR3 is 13 residues. The CDR3 DNA is TGTGCCAGCAGCTTAGCCCAAAAAGCGCGGCCGTACTTC. This encodes CASSLAQKARPYF.

A word on this clone: The same CDR3 also results from other DNA sequences found in this sample. The rearrangement links TRBV7-2 to TRBJ2-7, with 9 nucleotides matching TRBD2. Per germline, CDR1 SGHTA and CDR2 FQGNSA. The J segment lost 6 bases and the V segment lost 5 bases, leaving 5 bases of the junction unmatched. The CDR3 covers 13 residues. CDR3: CASSLAGGGEQYF. The CDR3 nucleotides read TGTGCCAGCAGCCTGGCGGGAGGGGGCGAGCAGTACTTC.

V gene TRBV5-1 combines with J gene TRBJ2-1; D is perhaps TRBD2 (5 bases). Trimming left V 7 bases short and J 7 bases short, with 18 bases between. The CDR3 has 14 amino acids. The germline CDR1 and CDR2 sequences are SGHRS and YFSETQ. The CDR3 reads CASLAGGGGNEQFF. CDR3 DNA: TGCGCCAGCCTAGCCGGAGGCGGCGGGAATGAGCAGTTCTTC.

Details on this clone: Other DNA sequences from this sample encode an identical CDR3 as well. The chain joins TRBV6-5 to TRBJ1-6; no firm D call. Trimming took off 8 bases at V and 6 bases at J, with 8 bases between the two ends. Germline V gene data show CDR1 as MNHEY and CDR2 as SVGAGI. CDR3 size: 12 residues. The CDR3 protein is CASRSVNSPLHF. The CDR3 DNA follows: TGTGCCAGCCGGTCGGTTAATTCACCCCTCCACTTT.

The rearrangement uses TRBV6-5 and TRBJ1-1; D unresolved. There are 13 residues in the CDR3. Germline V lookup: CDR1 MNHEY, CDR2 SVGAGI. V shed 2 bases and J shed 10 bases, with 14 bases lying between them. CDR3 loop: CASSYEWSKAAFF. The DNA of the CDR3 is TGTGCCAGCAGTTACGAGTGGTCAAAGGCAGCTTTCTTT.

The V gene is TRBV7-6, the J gene TRBJ2-7; TRBD2 agrees at 10 bases. Germline CDR1 is SGHVS and CDR2 is FNYEAQ. The CDR3 extends over 16 amino acids. Unmatched junction bases numbered 7, after V lost 5 bases and J lost 0 bases. CDR3 in DNA: TGTGCCAGCAGCCCCCAATCTAGCGGGAGCTCCTACGAGCAGTACTTC. This codes for CASSPQSSGSSYEQYF.

V usage is TRBV19 and J usage is TRBJ1-1; TRBD1 might be the D (5 bases). Trimming shortened V by 4 bases and J by 1 base, and 13 bases separated the two germline ends. Germline V gene data show CDR1 as LNHDA and CDR2 as SQIVND (reference sequence). CDR3 size: 15 residues. Here the CDR3 DNA reads TGTGCCAGTAGTACCATAGGGGTCTCGAACACTGAAGCTTTCTTT. Amino acid sequence: CASSTIGVSNTEAFF.

This rearrangement joins TRBV19 to TRBJ1-2, with a tentative D call TRBD1 (6 bases). Germline V lookup: CDR1 LNHDA, CDR2 SQIVND (reference sequence). The CDR3 runs 14 residues. Trimming cost V 6 bases and J 8 bases, with 19 bases left between them. The CDR3: CASRKFSDREGYTF. DNA for the CDR3: TGTGCCAGTAGAAAGTTTTCGGACAGAGAGGGCTACACCTTC.

The rearrangement joins TRBV28 to TRBJ1-1; 8 bases align to TRBD1. Germline V lookup: CDR1 MDHEN, CDR2 SYDVKM. The junction had 11 bases not matched to a gene; V was cut back by 4 bases and J by 4 bases. CDR3 length equals 16 residues. In DNA form, the CDR3 reads TGTGCCAGCAGTTCCGCCGGAGTTGGACAGGGCACTGAAGCTTTCTTT. Protein product: CASSSAGVGQGTEAFF.

The CDR3 nucleotides read TGTGCCAGCAGTCAGGAGGTTGGATATGGCTACACCTTC. The encoded protein is CASSQEVGYGYTF. V and J are TRBV6-4 and TRBJ1-2; the D is unclear. Per germline, CDR1 MRHNA and CDR2 SNTAGT. Trimming took 5 bases from V and 5 from J, leaving 12 bases between them. The CDR3 totals 13 residues.

The chain links TRBV7-2 to TRBJ2-2; perhaps TRBD1 as D (6 bases). Germline V gives CDR1 SGHTA, CDR2 FQGNSA. The CDR3 has 16 amino acids. Trimming removed 5 bases at V and 5 bases at J, with 18 bases between. The CDR3 DNA is TGTGCCAGCAGCCATAGGGCCCTAGGGGGAACCGGGGAGCTGTTTTTT. Its translation is CASSHRALGGTGELFF.

The V gene is TRBV18, the J gene TRBJ2-2; a possible D gene is TRBD1 (6 bases). This CDR3 is built from 14 residues. Germline V gives CDR1 KGHSH, CDR2 LQKENI. Between the trimmed V and J ends, which lost 10 bases and 3 bases, there was a span of 15 bases. The CDR3 loop reads CATSGQTDTGELFF. The CDR3 DNA follows: TGTGCCACCTCCGGACAGACAGACACCGGGGAGCTGTTTTTT.

This chain connects TRBV6-5 to TRBJ1-6; possibly TRBD1 for D (6 bases). Trimming removed 6 bases from V and 7 bases from J, with 16 bases in between. CDR1 MNHEY and CDR2 SVGAGI come from the germline V gene. The CDR3 has 15 residues. The CDR3 DNA follows: TGTGCCAGCAGCCTGGACAGCCCAAGAAATTCACCCCTCCACTTT. Its protein product is CASSLDSPRNSPLHF.

This chain connects TRBV2 to TRBJ2-3, with TRBD2 as a possible D gene (5 bases). CDR1 and CDR2 from the germline V gene are SNHLY and FYNNEI. The CDR3 runs to 13 residues. Trimming pared 4 bases from V and 3 bases from J, leaving 8 bases between. The CDR3 DNA follows: TGTGCCAGCAGTGGACTAAGTACAGATACGCAGTATTTT. Translating gives CASSGLSTDTQYF.